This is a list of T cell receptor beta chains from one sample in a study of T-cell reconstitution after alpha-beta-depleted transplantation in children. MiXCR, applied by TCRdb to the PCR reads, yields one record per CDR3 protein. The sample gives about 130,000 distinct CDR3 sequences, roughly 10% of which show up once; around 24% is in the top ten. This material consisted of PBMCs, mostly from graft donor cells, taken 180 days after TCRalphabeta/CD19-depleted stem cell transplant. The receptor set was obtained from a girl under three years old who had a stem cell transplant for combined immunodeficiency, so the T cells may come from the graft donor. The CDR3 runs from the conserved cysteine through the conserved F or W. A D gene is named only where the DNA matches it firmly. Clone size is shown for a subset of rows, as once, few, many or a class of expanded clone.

CDR3 DNA: TGTGCCAGCAGCTTAGCGCAAATGAGGGCGCCTGTCTATGGCTACACCTTC; CDR3 protein: CASSLAQMRAPVYGYTF; D gene: NA; J gene: TRBJ1-2; V gene: TRBV7-8; clone size: NA
CDR3 DNA: TGCAGCGTTGGGGGGACAGGGCGCTACAATGAGCAGTTCTTC; CDR3 protein: CSVGGTGRYNEQFF; D gene: TRBD1; J gene: TRBJ2-1; V gene: TRBV29-1; clone size: NA
CDR3 DNA: TGCAGCGTTGAAAGCGACAAATCGGAGACCCAGTACTTC; CDR3 protein: CSVESDKSETQYF; D gene: NA; J gene: TRBJ2-5; V gene: TRBV29-1; clone size: few
CDR3 DNA: TGTGCCAGCAGTTTATCATCAGGACCAAACTATGGCTACACCTTC; CDR3 protein: CASSLSSGPNYGYTF; D gene: NA; J gene: TRBJ1-2; V gene: TRBV27; clone size: many
CDR3 DNA: TGCAGTGCTAGAGTGGGCGGGGATCTAGATACGCAGTATTTT; CDR3 protein: CSARVGGDLDTQYF; D gene: NA; J gene: TRBJ2-3; V gene: TRBV20-1; clone size: NA
CDR3 DNA: TGTGCCAGCAGTTTCGGGGGTTGGGCTGAAGCTTTCTTT; CDR3 protein: CASSFGGWAEAFF; D gene: NA; J gene: TRBJ1-1; V gene: TRBV12-3/TRBV12-4; clone size: NA
CDR3 DNA: TGCAGCGTCCGCAGTAGGAACACCATATATTTT; CDR3 protein: CSVRSRNTIYF; D gene: NA; J gene: TRBJ1-3; V gene: TRBV29-1; clone size: few
CDR3 DNA: TGTGCCAGCAGAACGGATAGGGACGAGCAGTACTTC; CDR3 protein: CASRTDRDEQYF; D gene: NA; J gene: TRBJ2-7; V gene: TRBV12-3/TRBV12-4; clone size: NA
CDR3 DNA: TGTGCCAGCAGCTTAGGAGGGACAGGGTTTTACGAGCAGTACTTC; CDR3 protein: CASSLGGTGFYEQYF; D gene: TRBD1; J gene: TRBJ2-7; V gene: TRBV7-2; clone size: many
CDR3 DNA: TGTGCCACCAGGGCAGGGGGCGACGGCTACACCTTC; CDR3 protein: CATRAGGDGYTF; D gene: TRBD1; J gene: TRBJ1-2; V gene: TRBV24-1; clone size: few
CDR3 DNA: TGTGCCAGCACCCTCAGGGGCTATCAGCCCCAGCATTTT; CDR3 protein: CASTLRGYQPQHF; D gene: NA; J gene: TRBJ1-5; V gene: TRBV12-3/TRBV12-4; clone size: few
CDR3 DNA: TGCGCCAGCAGCTTCCTAGTGACAATGAACACCGGGGAGCTGTTTTTT; CDR3 protein: CASSFLVTMNTGELFF; D gene: NA; J gene: TRBJ2-2; V gene: TRBV5-1; clone size: few
CDR3 DNA: TGTGCCAGTAGTATGGGCAGGACCCATACCGGGGAGCTGTTTTTT; CDR3 protein: CASSMGRTHTGELFF; D gene: NA; J gene: TRBJ2-2; V gene: TRBV19; clone size: few
CDR3 DNA: TGTGCCAGCAGTCCCCCCCCGGGCGGGGAGCTGTTTTTT; CDR3 protein: CASSPPPGGELFF; D gene: NA; J gene: TRBJ2-2; V gene: TRBV12-3/TRBV12-4; clone size: few
CDR3 DNA: TGTGCCAGCAGCCCCCCGTGCTGGGACAGGGTTTCAGATACGCAGTATTTT; CDR3 protein: CASSPPCWDRVSDTQYF; D gene: NA; J gene: TRBJ2-3; V gene: TRBV21-1; clone size: NA
CDR3 DNA: TGCGCCAGCAGCTTGGAACTGAGGACAGGGAAGGAGACCCAGTACTTC; CDR3 protein: CASSLELRTGKETQYF; D gene: TRBD1; J gene: TRBJ2-5; V gene: TRBV5-1; clone size: NA
CDR3 DNA: TGCAGCGTTGCAGAACTTAACTATGGCTACACCTTC; CDR3 protein: CSVAELNYGYTF; D gene: NA; J gene: TRBJ1-2; V gene: TRBV29-1; clone size: few
CDR3 DNA: TGTGCCATCAGTGAGCGGGGACCAGGGATTGATACGCAGTATTTT; CDR3 protein: CAISERGPGIDTQYF; D gene: NA; J gene: TRBJ2-3; V gene: TRBV10-3; clone size: NA
CDR3 DNA: TGTGCCACCCAGGGTAGCGGGAGCTACGAGCAGTACTTC; CDR3 protein: CATQGSGSYEQYF; D gene: TRBD2; J gene: TRBJ2-7; V gene: TRBV10-3; clone size: few
CDR3 DNA: TGTGCCAGCAGAGACACGTGGAGGCAGTACTTC; CDR3 protein: CASRDTWRQYF; D gene: NA; J gene: TRBJ2-7; V gene: TRBV12-3/TRBV12-4; clone size: many
CDR3 DNA: TGCGCCAGCAGCCCCCGACAGGACCCTGCGACCCAGTACTTC; CDR3 protein: CASSPRQDPATQYF; D gene: NA; J gene: TRBJ2-5; V gene: TRBV5-1; clone size: NA
CDR3 DNA: TGCAGTGCCATCGGGTCTGTTAGCACAGATACGCAGTATTTT; CDR3 protein: CSAIGSVSTDTQYF; D gene: NA; J gene: TRBJ2-3; V gene: TRBV20-1; clone size: many
CDR3 DNA: TGCGCCAGCAGGAGAGCGGGAGATCCAGATACGCAGTATTTT; CDR3 protein: CASRRAGDPDTQYF; D gene: TRBD2; J gene: TRBJ2-3; V gene: TRBV10-2; clone size: few
CDR3 DNA: TGTGCCAGCAGTTTAAACGTCAATGAGCAGTTCTTC; CDR3 protein: CASSLNVNEQFF; D gene: NA; J gene: TRBJ2-1; V gene: TRBV12-3/TRBV12-4; clone size: NA
CDR3 DNA: TGTGCCAGCAACTCTGGCCAAGAGACCCAGTACTTC; CDR3 protein: CASNSGQETQYF; D gene: NA; J gene: TRBJ2-5; V gene: TRBV12-3/TRBV12-4; clone size: few
CDR3 DNA: TGTGCCAGCCGCTTCGACAGACGGCCCGCCAATGAGCAGTTCTTC; CDR3 protein: CASRFDRRPANEQFF; D gene: NA; J gene: TRBJ2-1; V gene: TRBV19; clone size: NA
CDR3 DNA: TGTGCCAGCAGCTTATCCAGGGGCCGGACAGATACGCAGTATTTT; CDR3 protein: CASSLSRGRTDTQYF; D gene: NA; J gene: TRBJ2-3; V gene: TRBV7-2; clone size: few
CDR3 DNA: TGCGCCAGCAGTTTTGACAGGGGAAATGAGCAGTTCTTC; CDR3 protein: CASSFDRGNEQFF; D gene: TRBD1; J gene: TRBJ2-1; V gene: TRBV5-1; clone size: few
CDR3 DNA: TGTGCCAGCAGCTTAGTCCTACGGGGCGGCCTCTATGGCTACACCTTC; CDR3 protein: CASSLVLRGGLYGYTF; D gene: NA; J gene: TRBJ1-2; V gene: TRBV7-2; clone size: NA
CDR3 DNA: TGTGCCAGTAGTACCGGGACAGAAGAAAAACTGTTTTTT; CDR3 protein: CASSTGTEEKLFF; D gene: TRBD1; J gene: TRBJ1-4; V gene: TRBV19; clone size: few
CDR3 DNA: TGTGCCAGCAGCCTGGGACGGCCTACTGAAGCTTTCTTT; CDR3 protein: CASSLGRPTEAFF; D gene: NA; J gene: TRBJ1-1; V gene: TRBV12-3/TRBV12-4; clone size: few
CDR3 DNA: TGTGCCAGCAGTTTATTGACGGGCTACGAGCAGTACTTC; CDR3 protein: CASSLLTGYEQYF; D gene: NA; J gene: TRBJ2-7; V gene: TRBV27; clone size: NA
CDR3 DNA: TGTGCCACCCGCGCCAAGGCCCACAATGAGCAGTTCTTC; CDR3 protein: CATRAKAHNEQFF; D gene: NA; J gene: TRBJ2-1; V gene: TRBV6-1; clone size: NA
CDR3 DNA: TGCAGTGCTAGTAGGGGCTTTATGAACACTGAAGCTTTCTTT; CDR3 protein: CSASRGFMNTEAFF; D gene: NA; J gene: TRBJ1-1; V gene: TRBV20-1; clone size: many
CDR3 DNA: TGCGCCAGCAGCTCGTTTGGGACAGCTCTCTATGGCTACACCTTC; CDR3 protein: CASSSFGTALYGYTF; D gene: TRBD1; J gene: TRBJ1-2; V gene: TRBV5-1; clone size: NA
CDR3 DNA: TGTGCCAGCAGTTTGGGGAGTGGCTACACCTTC; CDR3 protein: CASSLGSGYTF; D gene: NA; J gene: TRBJ1-2; V gene: TRBV12-3/TRBV12-4; clone size: few
CDR3 DNA: TGTGCCAGCAGTTTAGGGTTGGACAGCCCCGGGTCTGGGGCCAACGTCCTGACTTTC; CDR3 protein: CASSLGLDSPGSGANVLTF; D gene: NA; J gene: TRBJ2-6; V gene: TRBV12-3/TRBV12-4; clone size: NA